A single TCR beta chain is shown here with its context. Antigen unknown. TCR alpha and TCR beta cDNA libraries with sample barcodes and UMIs came from 5'RACE using constant-segment primers. TCRdb fed the 5' RACE reads into MiXCR, producing one record per CDR3 protein. The sample records fewer than 350,000 distinct CDR3 sequences, roughly 15% being singletons. This sample is drawn from a study of T-cell memory formation after mild COVID-19. The wider study: Most TCR clusters belonged to a single donor. Study-wide results and limits: Nothing showed for sure that second-wave clones peaking on day 37 were SARS-CoV-2 specific. Contracting CD4+ clones lay largely in CM and EM, with CD8+ ones residing in EMRA.

This CDR3 comprises 15 residues. Germline lookup yields CDR1 LGHNA and CDR2 YNFKEQ. V was clipped by 0 bases and J by 5 bases; unmatched bases: 4. The source of this sequence is a man aged 18 to 30 who had mild COVID-19 (a few samples of this study predate the infection). Cell type and time point are not known. The rearrangement joins TRBV4-2 to TRBJ1-1; 9 nucleotides match TRBD1. Sequencing used PBMCs or a T cell subset sorted from them (not recorded which). CDR3 protein: CASSQEGTGRTEAFF. The DNA of the CDR3 is TGTGCCAGCAGCCAAGAGGGGACAGGGCGAACTGAAGCTTTCTTT.